The 17 T cell receptor beta chains in this list originate from one sample, sequenced in a study of cytomegalovirus exposure and HLA in healthy donors. The PCR employed 60 Vbeta primers together with 13 Jbeta primers. Data came from immunoSEQ multiplex PCR; TCRdb stores just in-frame clones and leaves some out. This sample carries about 160,000 clones, around 79% of them seen once, and the ten largest clones take roughly 4.2%. Material: PBMCs. These receptors all come from a man aged 35 to 55 in good health and CMV-seronegative.

The chain uses TRBV7-2 and TRBJ2-5; TRBD2 aligns across 14 bases. Germline CDR1 and CDR2: SGHTA and FQGNSA. The CDR3 is made up of 16 amino acids. Germline trimming cut 5 bases from V and 5 bases from J; bases unmatched to any gene: 7. CDR3 sequence reads: CASSPRLAGGQETQYF. DNA of the CDR3: TGTGCCAGCAGCCCCCGACTAGCGGGGGGGCAGGAGACCCAGTACTTC.

The J gene is TRBJ1-5, the V gene TRBV4-1; maybe TRBD1 (5 bases). The CDR3 is 15 amino acids. Germline V gene data show CDR1 as MGHRA and CDR2 as YSYEKL. V was clipped by 1 base and J by 4 bases, with 11 bases between them. The CDR3 protein is CASSQAGGKNQPQHF. In DNA, the CDR3 is TGCGCCAGCAGCCAAGCCGGGGGAAAGAATCAGCCCCAGCATTTT.

The chain joins TRBV9 to TRBJ2-1; 9 nucleotides line up with TRBD2. The CDR3 runs 15 residues. CDR1 is SGDLS and CDR2 is YYNGEE in the germline V gene. V lost 3 bases to trimming and J lost 7 bases; unmatched junction nucleotides: 8. The CDR3 protein is CASSARGGQENEQFF. CDR3 DNA: TGTGCCAGCAGCGCGCGGGGGGGCCAAGAAAATGAGCAGTTCTTC.

The V gene is TRBV2, the J gene TRBJ2-1; D remains ambiguous. Trimming removed 7 bases from V and 0 bases from J, with 16 bases in between. Germline values: CDR1 SNHLY, CDR2 FYNNEI. The CDR3 has 16 amino acids. CDR3 in DNA: TGTGCCAGCATGGTGCCAAGCACGAGCTCCTACAATGAGCAGTTCTTC. Its protein is CASMVPSTSSYNEQFF.

The chain recombines TRBV7-9 with TRBJ2-7, with a weak D call TRBD1 (6 bases). The CDR3 consists of 15 residues. Trimming pared 5 bases from V and 2 bases from J, leaving 16 bases between. Germline CDR1 SEHNR, CDR2 FQNEAQ (reference sequence). In nucleotides, the CDR3 is TGTGCCAGCAGCCCCCCGGGACACACCCCCTACGAGCAGTACTTC. It encodes CASSPPGHTPYEQYF.

V usage is TRBV5-1 and J usage is TRBJ2-1; a possible D gene is TRBD1 (6 bases). V was cut by 0 bases and J by 0 bases, with 10 bases left in between. The V gene's germline CDR1 is SGHRS and CDR2 YFSETQ. This CDR3 is 16 amino acids long. CDR3 nucleotides: TGCGCCAGCAGCTTGGTGGCGGACAGCTCCTACAATGAGCAGTTCTTC. Translated, it gives CASSLVADSSYNEQFF. Using reference TRBV5-1 and TRBJ2-1 for the parts outside the CDR3, the full variable domain is KAGVTQTPRYLIKTRGQQVTLSCSPISGHRSVSWYQQTPGQGLQFLFEYFSETQRNKGNFPGRFSGRQFSNSRSEMNVSTLELGDSALYLCASSLVADSSYNEQFFGPGTRLTVL.

The chain carries TRBV5-1 and TRBJ2-7; 8 bases fit TRBD2. CDR3 length equals 15 residues. The V gene's germline CDR1 is SGHRS and CDR2 YFSETQ. The trim removed 0 bases at V and 5 bases at J, leaving 7 bases unmatched. CDR3 sequence reads: CASSLGGLGADEQYF. For the CDR3, the DNA is TGCGCCAGCAGCTTGGGGGGACTAGGGGCGGACGAGCAGTACTTC.

The rearrangement links TRBV5-1 to TRBJ1-4, with D possibly matching TRBD1 (5 bases). V lost 1 base, J lost 4 bases, and 14 bases lay in between. Germline V gives CDR1 SGHRS, CDR2 YFSETQ. The CDR3 contains 16 residues. In DNA, the CDR3 is TGCGCCAGCAGCTTGTACCCGGGGGAGGGTAATGAAAAACTGTTTTTT. Translated, it gives CASSLYPGEGNEKLFF.

This clone has more than one count but fewer than ten. This chain joins TRBV7-2 and TRBJ2-3; TRBD2 matches 14 bases. Looked up from germline, CDR1 is SGHTA and CDR2 is FQGNSA. The trim removed 6 bases at V and 9 bases at J, leaving 14 bases unmatched. This CDR3 region has 17 residues. This CDR3 reads CASSSPGTSGGGGTQYF. The CDR3 DNA sequence: TGTGCCAGCAGTTCCCCTGGGACTAGCGGGGGAGGGGGAACGCAGTATTTT.

This clone came up a few times. This rearrangement joins TRBV2 to TRBJ2-7, with D tentatively TRBD1 (5 bases). The CDR3 has 15 amino acids. The V end was cut by 9 bases, the J end by 5 bases, with 23 bases between. CDR1 and CDR2 from the germline V gene are SNHLY and FYNNEI. The CDR3: CASKSTAGHSNEQYF. In nucleotides, the CDR3 is TGTGCCAGTAAGTCGACGGCAGGGCATTCCAACGAGCAGTACTTC.

Note on this clone: One end of the junction is discordant with germline, which a read error may explain. The sample holds other DNA sequences that translate to the same CDR3. The chain is built from TRBV9 and TRBJ2-7; TRBD1 matches at 10 bases. Germline V CDR1 and CDR2: SGDLS, YYNGEE. The CDR3 has 14 residues. The chain's CDR3 is CASSGQGVGYEQYF. The CDR3 bases are TGTGCTAGCAGCGGACAGGGGGTAGGCTACGAGCAGTACTTC.

The chain couples TRBV30 to TRBJ1-2; unclear D gene. This CDR3 has 11 amino acids. Germline-derived CDR1 and CDR2 are GTSNPN and SVGIG (reference sequence). The V and J ends lost 2 bases and 5 bases respectively, with 6 bases between them. The CDR3 DNA reads as TGTGCCTGGAGTCTCCAGTATGGCTACACCTTC. Protein: CAWSLQYGYTF.

This clone has more than one count but fewer than ten. The V call is TRBV7-9, the J call TRBJ2-3; D uncertain. The CDR3 consists of 16 residues. V was pared by 2 bases and J by 4 bases, with 16 bases between. Germline CDR1 and CDR2: SEHNR and FQNEAQ (reference sequence). DNA of the CDR3: TGTGCCAGCAGCTTATTGGGTAGAGAGGTCCCAGATACGCAGTATTTT. This gives the protein CASSLLGREVPDTQYF.

Note on this clone: A read error may produce the germline difference seen at one junction end. V gene TRBV5-1 combines with J gene TRBJ1-2; TRBD1 matches at 7 bases. Germline V gives CDR1 SGHRS, CDR2 YFSETQ. The CDR3 extends over 14 amino acids. For the CDR3, the DNA is TGCGCCAGCAGCCCAGGGGGACAGACGGAACTACAGCAATTC. Translating gives CASSPGGQTELQQF.

The chain employs TRBV30 and TRBJ1-4; D possibly corresponds to TRBD1 (6 bases). V lost 3 bases, J lost 4 bases, and 15 bases lay in between. The germline V gene has CDR1 GTSNPN and CDR2 SVGIG (reference sequence). The CDR3 has 15 residues. The CDR3 nucleotides are TGTGCCTGGAGCCCGTTCGTACAGGGTAATGAAAAACTGTTTTTT. Encoded protein: CAWSPFVQGNEKLFF.

The chain uses TRBV6-6 and TRBJ2-2; 8 bases agree with TRBD2. Trimming took 7 bases from V and 0 from J; bases not matched to a gene: 7. The CDR3 contains 16 residues. Germline V CDR1 and CDR2: MNHNY, SVGAGI (reference sequence). The CDR3 protein is CASILIAGPNTGELFF. The CDR3 region has the DNA TGTGCCAGCATACTTATAGCGGGGCCGAACACCGGGGAGCTGTTTTTT.

This chain connects TRBV5-1 to TRBJ2-1; TRBD2 matches 11 bases. This CDR3 comprises 14 residues. V was clipped by 5 bases and J by 8 bases; unmatched bases: 6. Germline assignment: CDR1 SGHRS and CDR2 YFSETQ. CDR3 region: CASRTSGGSYEQFF. CDR3 coding DNA: TGCGCCAGCAGAACTAGCGGGGGTAGTTATGAGCAGTTCTTC.